The rows below give T cell receptor beta chains drawn from one sample of a study of T cells in Graves' hyperthyroidism and ophthalmopathy. One entry per CDR3 protein, called by TCRdb with MiXCR from the multiplex PCR reads. This table has approximately 480,000 distinct CDR3 sequences, around 20% appearing once. The sequencing input was blood. These receptors all come from a man between 18 and 35 years old with Graves' hyperthyroidism. Both conserved end residues are part of each CDR3. D genes are given only for firm matches. Size tells how often a clone was seen (once, few, many) or the class of an expanded clone, and some rows leave it out.

cdr3_length,v_call,d_call,clone_size,j_call,cdr3_nt,cdr3_aa
16,TRBV24-1,.,few,TRBJ2-2,TGTGCCACCAGTGATTTTTCAGGGGTTGACAACGGGGAGCTGTTTTTT,CATSDFSGVDNGELFF
15,TRBV6-4,.,many,TRBJ1-3,TGTGCCAGCAGCGACCTCGGGGGCTCTGGAAACACCATATATTTT,CASSDLGGSGNTIYF
13,TRBV6-2/TRBV6-3,.,.,TRBJ1-2,TGTGCCAGCAGGCAAGGTCTGGACTATGGCTACACCTTC,CASRQGLDYGYTF
13,TRBV11-2,TRBD1,many,TRBJ2-7,TGTGCCAGCAGCCTCAGGGGGCTGTACGAGCAGTACTTC,CASSLRGLYEQYF
14,TRBV4-1,.,many,TRBJ1-5,TGCGCCAGCAGCCAAGTCGGAGTGAATCAGCCCCAGCATTTT,CASSQVGVNQPQHF
15,TRBV5-1,.,.,TRBJ1-2,TGCGCCAGCAGCTTGGACCTCCCAACTAACTATGGCTACACCTTC,CASSLDLPTNYGYTF
15,TRBV28,.,.,TRBJ2-7,TGTGCCAGCAGTTTAGAGGGCGGGCGCTCCTACGAGCAGTACTTC,CASSLEGGRSYEQYF
13,TRBV5-1,.,few,TRBJ2-7,TGCGCCAGCAGTCGGGAAGGGAATCCCCCGCAGTACTTC,CASSREGNPPQYF
10,TRBV12-5,.,many,TRBJ1-5,TGTGCCTCGCCCCCTGAGCCCCAGCATTTT,CASPPEPQHF
15,TRBV5-1,TRBD1,few,TRBJ2-7,TGCGCCAGCAGCTGGGCGACAGGGCTCTCCTACGAGCAGTACTTC,CASSWATGLSYEQYF
15,TRBV6-1,.,many,TRBJ2-2,TGTGCCAGCAGCTCACTTACAGGGTCGCCCGGGGAGCTGTTTTTT,CASSSLTGSPGELFF
16,TRBV24-1,.,many,TRBJ2-5,TGTGCCACCAGTGACCCGCTGACAGGACCACAAGAGACCCAGTACTTC,CATSDPLTGPQETQYF
16,TRBV15,.,many,TRBJ1-1,TGTGCCACCAGCAGAGACACCGGGACCTTGAACACTGAAGCTTTCTTT,CATSRDTGTLNTEAFF
12,TRBV12-3/TRBV12-4,.,.,TRBJ1-1,TGTGCCAGCAGGGTGGGGATCACTGAAGCTTTCTTT,CASRVGITEAFF
14,TRBV7-9,.,many,TRBJ1-5,TGTGCCAGCAGCTTAGGATGGGTGGATCAGCCCCAGCATTTT,CASSLGWVDQPQHF
14,TRBV6-5,.,many,TRBJ1-1,TGTGCCAGCAGTTACGGACGGGAGAACACTGAAGCTTTCTTT,CASSYGRENTEAFF
15,TRBV6-2/TRBV6-3,TRBD1,many,TRBJ2-5,TGTGCCAGCAGGAGACCCCCCGGGACAGGGGAGACCCAGTACTTC,CASRRPPGTGETQYF
11,TRBV13,.,many,TRBJ1-1,TGTGCCAGCAGCTTACAAGGGAGGGCTTTCTTT,CASSLQGRAFF
13,TRBV5-1,.,many,TRBJ1-1,TGCGCCAGCAGCTTGCGCCCGAGGGGTGAAGCTTTCTTT,CASSLRPRGEAFF
15,TRBV28,.,many,TRBJ1-2,TGTGCCAGCAGTACAAAAGGGAGAGTGAACTATGGCTACACCTTC,CASSTKGRVNYGYTF
15,TRBV6-1,.,many,TRBJ1-3,TGTGCCAGCAGTCTTAGACAGCGGATAGGAAACACCATATATTTT,CASSLRQRIGNTIYF
15,TRBV6-2/TRBV6-3,TRBD2,few,TRBJ2-7,TGTGCCAGCAGTTTAAGACTAGCGGAGCTCTACGAGCAGTACTTC,CASSLRLAELYEQYF
19,TRBV5-1,.,many,TRBJ2-7,TGCGCCAGCAGCTTGGGACTCCCCGGGGGACCGCGGGGCTCCTACGAGCAGTACTTC,CASSLGLPGGPRGSYEQYF
15,TRBV20-1,.,many,TRBJ1-5,TGCAGTGCTAGGTCTTCAATCTTTAGCAATCAGCCCCAGCATTTT,CSARSSIFSNQPQHF
15,TRBV6-5,TRBD1,.,TRBJ1-5,TGTGCCAGCAGTTTACTCGGGACAGTTAATCAGCCCCAGCATTTT,CASSLLGTVNQPQHF
12,TRBV29-1,.,many,TRBJ1-1,TGCAGCGTCCCTGGGAGTTACACTGAAGCTTTCTTT,CSVPGSYTEAFF